This TCR beta chain was obtained from a study of blood T cell repertoires in COVID-19. Study background: Both acute and convalescent COVID-19 samples were obtained from the United States, Italy and Spain. Sources were T cells, B-cell-depleted T cells, or PBMCs; the material itself was cDNA or gDNA.

Method: immunoSEQ multiplex PCR; TCRdb's copy keeps in-frame clones and lacks some. The sample consists of 45,000 to 55,000 clones, approximately 83% of them appearing once. Sequenced material: peripheral blood. The TCR sequence derives from an elderly man with COVID-19, enrolled during active disease.

Written as DNA, the CDR3 is TGTGCCACCAGTGATTTCGACGGGAGCTCCTACGAGCAGTACTTC. Amino acid sequence: CATSDFDGSSYEQYF. J is TRBJ2-7 and V is TRBV24-1; maybe TRBD2 (6 bases). Germline V gene data show CDR1 as KGHDR and CDR2 as SFDVKD. With 1 base removed from V and 0 bases from J, the gap between germline ends came to 9 bases. The length of the CDR3 is 15 residues.